This TCR beta chain was identified in a study of shared clonotypes between healthy human individuals. At the level of the study: Per-donor plates numbered three CD4 naive, three CD4 memory, two CD8 naive and one CD8 memory. Study-wide results and limits: Generation probabilities were higher for clonotypes shared across all four sorted-subset donors than for unshared ones.

Trimming took 2 bases from V and 8 from J, leaving 12 bases between them. The CDR3 spans 13 residues. Germline loops: CDR1 SEHNR, CDR2 FQNEAQ (reference sequence). This clone was seen only once. Its specificity is unknown. Generated by immunoSEQ multiplex PCR, the TCRdb table keeps only in-frame clones and is missing some. The sample includes more than 2 million clones, 95% of them seen just once. Healthy HIV-negative adults with no recent acute infections or vaccinations were recruited as donors. The investigators split CD4+ cells into a CD45RA+ naive subset and a CD45RA-negative memory subset. The chain recombines TRBV7-9 with TRBJ1-2, with D perhaps TRBD1 (6 bases). The sample was naive CD4+ T cells sorted from blood. Subset denoted: CD45RA+ positively selected. The TCR originated in a young man in good health. The CDR3: CASSLLPGAGYTF. The CDR3, as DNA: TGTGCCAGCAGCTTATTGCCAGGGGCCGGCTACACCTTC.